Listed here is a single TCR beta chain. A much larger clone sits a single nucleotide away, making a read error possible. Primed by a sample-barcoded 5' primer and a J-beta primer mix, a second PCR proceeded for 7 to 11 cycles. Each CDR3 protein gets one entry after TCRdb re-called the 5' RACE reads with MiXCR. The sample lists around 650,000 distinct CDR3 sequences, over 40% occurring once. These data come from a study of blood T cells in healthy people across ages. Each sample had at least 6 million PBMCs isolated. The CDR3 covers 17 residues. Germline V gene sequence: CDR1 SGHRS, CDR2 YFSETQ. The rearrangement links TRBV5-1 to TRBJ2-1; tentative D call: TRBD1 (6 bases). The better agreement between TRBJ2-7 and the DNA end casts doubt on the J call. The sequenced sample consisted of blood. This TCR came from an elderly man in good health. This chain's CDR3 is CASSSAPTGISYNEQYF. The CDR3 region has the DNA TGCGCCAGCAGCTCGGCTCCGACAGGCATCTCCTACAATGAGCAGTACTTC.